This T cell receptor beta chain is from a study of T cell responses to AZD1222 COVID-19 vaccine (dated by TCRdb to the early 2020s). About the full investigation: AZD1222 recipients given second doses at about 4 weeks or at about 12 weeks were pooled, since spike-specific TCR depth and breadth were not found to differ between the two schedules. A total of just over 230 trial participants underwent TCR sequencing, of whom about 200 had received two doses of AZD1222 and some 25 had received two doses of the MenACWY control vaccine. Trial participants were enrolled by age into subgroups of 18-55, 56-69 and 70-plus years, and around 140, 26 and 57 TCR-sequenced participants, respectively, were included in these subgroups. What the research found in general, with its limitations: No day 14 peak-response samples were available, so repertoires were characterized only after the peak T cell response. In the small 56-69-year group, the increase in depth fell short of significance, most likely because of low power. Reportedly, close to half of the unique spike-specific TCRs recognized epitopes lying outside the regions that are mutated in the B.1.351 and B.1.1.7 variants. CD4 TCRs associated with the vaccine covered the entire spike protein, and the dominant responses were in regions 160-218 and 743-854. After two AZD1222 doses, spike-specific TCR breadth and depth were significantly higher than at day 0 and than in MenACWY recipients. Most participants were white British and females outnumbered males, and the authors suggested that clonal diversity may have been underestimated. Conclusions about previously exposed vaccinees were limited because only five to seven AZD1222 recipients were SARS-CoV-2 seropositive at baseline.

The germline V gene specifies KGHSH as CDR1 and LQKENI as CDR2. Measured from the cysteine to the phenylalanine, the CDR3 is 14 residues long. CDR3 DNA is the only sequence kept; it has 42 bases, read in frame from the first base. V is clipped by 2 bases and J by 3 bases, and the sequence between their germline boundaries is 7 bases long. The CDR3 regions of human TCRbeta chains were analyzed by immunosequencing. On the study's bioinformatics: TCRs in the repertoires were matched against a reference library of SARS-CoV-2-specific TCRs that had been generated with the MIRA antigen-specificity platform. Breadth was defined as the fraction of unique TCRs that were SARS-CoV-2-associated. Depth was defined as the fraction of total T cells that were SARS-CoV-2-associated. Using the MIRA data, every spike-specific TCR was mapped to the spike region that the TCR reacted to and assigned to either a CD4 or a CD8 class. Log10-transformed breadth and depth values were compared by one-way ANOVA with Sidak's multiple comparisons tests. TCRdb carries this immuneACCESS record with in-frame sequences only. Its versions omit some clonotypes, under half of them owing to an unresolved V gene in the studies checked, with the rest unexplained. The D gene and trimming were derived from the DNA, and the V and J assignments and clone size from that table. This sample lists just under 90,000 clones; around 90% were detected once. The ten most abundant clones make up roughly 5.2% of the sample.

The sample's time point, from its label and the paper: baseline before first vaccination. Samples from vaccinated people were obtained from the UK trials COV001 and COV002, which included a single-blind randomized controlled phase 2/3 trial of AZD1222 (ChAdOx1 nCoV-19) in healthy adults. Trial participant PBMC samples were collected at day 0 and day 28 after the second dose for TCRbeta chain sequencing. This clone was found a few times. No antigen is known for it. No per-base quality is available; no much larger clone lies one base away. Distinct nucleotide sequences in the sample also encode this CDR3.

This receptor was identified in an adult in good health. The chain is encoded by TRBV18 joined to TRBJ2-2; no confident D gene assignment can be made. Sequencing used peripheral blood, obtained on day 0 of AZD1222 vaccination. The DNA reads TGTGCCAGCTCACCAGGGCCCCACACCGGGGAGCTGTTTTTT. Translated, this gives CASSPGPHTGELFF.